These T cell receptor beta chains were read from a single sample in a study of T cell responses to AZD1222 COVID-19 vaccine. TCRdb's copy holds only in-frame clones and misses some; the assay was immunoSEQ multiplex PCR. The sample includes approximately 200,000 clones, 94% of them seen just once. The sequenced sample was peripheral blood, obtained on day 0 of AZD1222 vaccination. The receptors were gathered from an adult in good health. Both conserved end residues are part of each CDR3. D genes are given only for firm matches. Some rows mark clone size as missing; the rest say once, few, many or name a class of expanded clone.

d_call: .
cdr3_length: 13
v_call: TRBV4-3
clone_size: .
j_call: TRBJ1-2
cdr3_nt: TGCGCCAGCAGCCAAGGAGTGGGGTATGGCTACACCTTC
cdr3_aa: CASSQGVGYGYTF

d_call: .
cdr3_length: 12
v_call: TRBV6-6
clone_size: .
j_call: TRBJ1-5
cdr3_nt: TGTGCCAGCGGGGAGGGACGTCAGCCCCAGCATTTT
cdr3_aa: CASGEGRQPQHF

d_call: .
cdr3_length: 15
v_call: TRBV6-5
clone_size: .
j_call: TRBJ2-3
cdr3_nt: TGTGCCAGCAGCTTAAACGGAGCGAGCACAGATACGCAGTATTTT
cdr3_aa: CASSLNGASTDTQYF

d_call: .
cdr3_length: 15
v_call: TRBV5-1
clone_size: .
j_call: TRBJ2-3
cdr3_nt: TGCGCCAGCAGCTTTTCAGGGGCGCCCACAGATACGCAGTATTTT
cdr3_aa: CASSFSGAPTDTQYF

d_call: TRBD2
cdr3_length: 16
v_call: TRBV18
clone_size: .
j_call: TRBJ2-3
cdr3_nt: TGTGCCAGCTCACCTCTAGCGGGAGGCCGGACAGATACGCAGTATTTT
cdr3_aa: CASSPLAGGRTDTQYF

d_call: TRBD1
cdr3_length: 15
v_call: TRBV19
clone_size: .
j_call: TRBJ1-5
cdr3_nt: TGTGCCAGTAATCGACAGGGGGAAAGCAATCAGCCCCAGCATTTT
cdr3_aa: CASNRQGESNQPQHF

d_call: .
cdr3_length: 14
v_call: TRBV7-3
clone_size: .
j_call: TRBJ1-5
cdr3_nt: TGTGCCAGCAGCTTAAGACAGCTCAATCAGCCCCAGCATTTT
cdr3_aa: CASSLRQLNQPQHF

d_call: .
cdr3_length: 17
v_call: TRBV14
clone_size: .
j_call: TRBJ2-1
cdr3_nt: TGTGCCAGCAGCCAAGAAAGCCGGGCCATCGACTACAATGAGCAGTTCTTC
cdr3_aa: CASSQESRAIDYNEQFF

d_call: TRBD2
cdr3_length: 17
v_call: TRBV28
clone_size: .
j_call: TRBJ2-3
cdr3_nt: TGTGCCAGCAGTCCGGGGGGACTAGCGGGGGGTTTAGATACGCAGTATTTT
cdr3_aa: CASSPGGLAGGLDTQYF

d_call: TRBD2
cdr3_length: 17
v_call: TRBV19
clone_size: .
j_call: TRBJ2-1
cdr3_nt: TGTGCCAGTAGTATTGGCCCGGGACTAGCGGGGTACAATGAGCAGTTCTTC
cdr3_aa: CASSIGPGLAGYNEQFF

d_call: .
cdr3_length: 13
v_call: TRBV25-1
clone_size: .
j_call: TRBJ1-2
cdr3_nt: TGTGCCAGCAGTGAACCGGCGGCAGGCAGCTACACCTTC
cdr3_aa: CASSEPAAGSYTF

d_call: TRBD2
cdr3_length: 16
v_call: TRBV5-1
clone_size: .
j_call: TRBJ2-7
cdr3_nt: TGCGCCAGCAGCCCAACGACTAGCGGGAGTTTCGGCGAGCAGTACTTC
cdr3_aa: CASSPTTSGSFGEQYF

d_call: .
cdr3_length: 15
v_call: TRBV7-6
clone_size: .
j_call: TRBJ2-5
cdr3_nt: TGTGCCAGCAGCCCGAGATTAGGGGTTGTCGAGACCCAGTACTTC
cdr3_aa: CASSPRLGVVETQYF

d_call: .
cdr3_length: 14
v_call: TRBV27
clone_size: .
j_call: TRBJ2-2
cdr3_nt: TGTGCCAGCAGTTTACAGGGGCTAACCGGGGAGCTGTTTTTT
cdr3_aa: CASSLQGLTGELFF

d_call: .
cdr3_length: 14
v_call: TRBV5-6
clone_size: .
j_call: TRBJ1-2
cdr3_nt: TGTGCCAGCAGCTTGGGCGGGGGACCATATGGCTACACCTTC
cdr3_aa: CASSLGGGPYGYTF

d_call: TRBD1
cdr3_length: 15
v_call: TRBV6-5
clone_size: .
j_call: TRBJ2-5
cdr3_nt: TGTGCCAGCAGTTACTCGCAGGGGGCGGGAGAGACCCAGTACTTC
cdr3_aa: CASSYSQGAGETQYF

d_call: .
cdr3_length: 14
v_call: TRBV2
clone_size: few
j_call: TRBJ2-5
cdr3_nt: TGTGCCAGCAGAGGGGACCCCGGGCCAGAGACCCAGTACTTC
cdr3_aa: CASRGDPGPETQYF

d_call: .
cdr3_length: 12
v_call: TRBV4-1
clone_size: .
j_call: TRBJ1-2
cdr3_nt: TGCGCCAGCAGCCAAGACGGCTATGGCTACACCTTC
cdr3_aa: CASSQDGYGYTF

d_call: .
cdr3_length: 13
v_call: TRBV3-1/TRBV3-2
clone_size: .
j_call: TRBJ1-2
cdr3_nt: TGTGCCAGCAGCTCCCCCCAAGGGTATGGCTACACCTTC
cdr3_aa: CASSSPQGYGYTF

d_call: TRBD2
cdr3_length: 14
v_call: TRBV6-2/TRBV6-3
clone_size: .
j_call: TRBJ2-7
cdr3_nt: TGTGCCAGCAGTTTTGTTAGCGGGAGATACGAGCAGTACTTC
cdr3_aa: CASSFVSGRYEQYF

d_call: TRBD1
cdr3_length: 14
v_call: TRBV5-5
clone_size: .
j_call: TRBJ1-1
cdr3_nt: TGTGCCAGCAGAAGACAGGGAGTGAACACTGAAGCTTTCTTT
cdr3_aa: CASRRQGVNTEAFF

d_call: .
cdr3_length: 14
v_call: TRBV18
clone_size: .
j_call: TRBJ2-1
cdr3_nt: TGTGCCAGCTCACCACCCACGGGAGACAATGAGCAGTTCTTC
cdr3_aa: CASSPPTGDNEQFF

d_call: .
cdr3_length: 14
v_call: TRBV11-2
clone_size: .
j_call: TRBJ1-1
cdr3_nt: TGTGCCAGCAGCTGGGGGAGACAGAACACTGAAGCTTTCTTT
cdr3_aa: CASSWGRQNTEAFF

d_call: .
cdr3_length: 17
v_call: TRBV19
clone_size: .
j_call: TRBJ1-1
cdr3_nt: TGTGCCAGTAGTATAGATGTAGTGGCAGCCTCATACACTGAAGCTTTCTTT
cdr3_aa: CASSIDVVAASYTEAFF

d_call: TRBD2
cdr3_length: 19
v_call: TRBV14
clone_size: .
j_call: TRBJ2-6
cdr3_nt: TGTGCCAGCAGGCGATCGGGGGAGGGCGCCCTCTCTGGGGCCAACGTCCTGACTTTC
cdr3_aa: CASRRSGEGALSGANVLTF

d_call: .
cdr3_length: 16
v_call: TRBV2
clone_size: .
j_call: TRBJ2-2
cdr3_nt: TGTGCCAGCAGTGGGAACAGGGGAGGAGGCGCCGGGGAGCTGTTTTTT
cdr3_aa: CASSGNRGGGAGELFF

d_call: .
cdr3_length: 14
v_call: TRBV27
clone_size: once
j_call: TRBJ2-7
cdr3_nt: TGTGCCAGCAGTTTTGGACCCTCTGGCTACGAGCAGTACTTC
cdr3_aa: CASSFGPSGYEQYF

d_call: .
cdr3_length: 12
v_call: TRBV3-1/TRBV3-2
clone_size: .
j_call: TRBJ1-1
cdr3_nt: TGTGCCAGCAGCCACCCGAACACTGAAGCTTTCTTT
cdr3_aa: CASSHPNTEAFF

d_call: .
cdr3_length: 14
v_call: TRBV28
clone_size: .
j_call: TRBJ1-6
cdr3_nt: TGTGCCAGCACGCCGGGAGGGTATAATTCACCCCTCCACTTT
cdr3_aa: CASTPGGYNSPLHF

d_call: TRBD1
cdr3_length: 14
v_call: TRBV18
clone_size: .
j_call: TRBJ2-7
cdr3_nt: TGTGCCAGCTCACCACAGACAGGGGTGGTCGAGCAGTACTTC
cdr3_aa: CASSPQTGVVEQYF

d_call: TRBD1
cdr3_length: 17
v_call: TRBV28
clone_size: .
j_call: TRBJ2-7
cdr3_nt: TGTGCCAGCAGTTTATCCCTCCCCGGGACAGGGGGGTCCGAGCAGTACTTC
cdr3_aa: CASSLSLPGTGGSEQYF

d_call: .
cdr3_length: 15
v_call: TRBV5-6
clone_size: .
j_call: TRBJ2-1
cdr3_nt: TGTGCCAGCAGCTTCAGGACTGGCCTGGGTAATGAGCAGTTCTTC
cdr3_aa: CASSFRTGLGNEQFF

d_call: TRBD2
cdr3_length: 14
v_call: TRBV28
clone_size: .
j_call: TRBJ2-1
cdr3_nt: TGTGCCAGCAGGGTAGCGGGGGCCTACAATGAGCAGTTCTTC
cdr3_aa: CASRVAGAYNEQFF

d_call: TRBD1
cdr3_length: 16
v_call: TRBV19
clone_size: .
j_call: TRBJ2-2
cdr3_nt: TGTGCCAGTAGTATAGATGGACAGGGGGGCACCGGGGAGCTGTTTTTT
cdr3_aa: CASSIDGQGGTGELFF

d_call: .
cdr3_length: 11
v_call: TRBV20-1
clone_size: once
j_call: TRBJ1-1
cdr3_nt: TGCAGTGCTAGGGCGAACACTGAAGCTTTCTTT
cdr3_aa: CSARANTEAFF

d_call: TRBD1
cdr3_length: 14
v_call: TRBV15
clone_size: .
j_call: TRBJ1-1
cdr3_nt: TGTGCCACCAGCAGAGACAGGGGGCACGCTGAAGCTTTCTTT
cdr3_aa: CATSRDRGHAEAFF

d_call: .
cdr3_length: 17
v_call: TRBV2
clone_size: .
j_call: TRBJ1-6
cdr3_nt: TGTGCCAGCAGTGATGGGACATACAGCTCCTATAATTCACCCCTCCACTTT
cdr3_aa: CASSDGTYSSYNSPLHF

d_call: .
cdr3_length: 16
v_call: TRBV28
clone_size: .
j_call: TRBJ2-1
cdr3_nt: TGTGCCAGCAGTCCCTCCAATTTGGGGGCCTACAATGAGCAGTTCTTC
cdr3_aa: CASSPSNLGAYNEQFF

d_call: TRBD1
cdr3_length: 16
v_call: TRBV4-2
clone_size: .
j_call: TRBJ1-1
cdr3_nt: TGTGCCAGCAGCCAAGGGGGCAGGGGGGTTAACACTGAAGCTTTCTTT
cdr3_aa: CASSQGGRGVNTEAFF

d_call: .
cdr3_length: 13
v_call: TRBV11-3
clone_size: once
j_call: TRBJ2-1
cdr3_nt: TGTGCCAGCAGCCTCGAGACCTCCAATGAGCAGTTCTTC
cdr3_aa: CASSLETSNEQFF

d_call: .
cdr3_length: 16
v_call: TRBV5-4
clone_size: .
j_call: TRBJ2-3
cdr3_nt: TGTGCCAGCATCGATAGACTTACCCTATACACAGATACGCAGTATTTT
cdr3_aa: CASIDRLTLYTDTQYF

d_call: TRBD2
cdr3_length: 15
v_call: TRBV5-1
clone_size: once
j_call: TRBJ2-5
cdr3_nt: TGCGCCAGCAGTTCCTTACTAGCGGGGCAAGAGACCCAGTACTTC
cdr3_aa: CASSSLLAGQETQYF